The 9 T cell receptor beta chains listed next were all sequenced from one sample in a study of CD8 T cells in Susac syndrome. RNA, at roughly 0.5 to 1 ug, was reverse transcribed with random hexamers. TCRdb processed the immunoSEQ multiplex PCR reads anew with MiXCR; each CDR3 protein has one entry. Altogether a few hundred thousand distinct CDR3 sequences are present, 89% being singletons, with the ten largest covering around 0.18%. Sequenced sample: CD8+ T cells from PBMCs. These receptors were collected from a human donor with multiple sclerosis.

This chain connects TRBV28 to TRBJ1-5; D is ambiguous. This CDR3 has 13 amino acids. V was shortened by 2 bases and J by 6 bases, with 8 bases between the two germline ends. From germline, CDR1 is MDHEN and CDR2 SYDVKM. CDR3 protein: CASSLRGFQPQHF. CDR3 DNA sequence: TGTGCCAGCAGTTTACGAGGGTTTCAGCCCCAGCATTTT.

This clonotype was found a few times. The chain recombines TRBV4-1 with TRBJ2-7, with D unresolved. Trimming cost V 0 bases and J 4 bases, with 16 bases left between them. Per germline, CDR1 MGHRA and CDR2 YSYEKL. CDR3 length: 16 residues. The CDR3 nucleotides read TGCGCCAGCAGCCAAGATCATCCGAACACGTTATACGAGCAGTACTTC. It codes for CASSQDHPNTLYEQYF.

The chain is built from TRBV27 and TRBJ2-2; tentatively, D is TRBD1 (6 bases). Germline assignment: CDR1 MNHEY and CDR2 SMNVEV (reference sequence). The CDR3 totals 16 residues. V lost 5 bases to trimming and J lost 0 bases, with 13 bases between them. The CDR3 nucleotides read TGTGCCAGCAGTAACCGACAGGCTACGAACACCGGGGAGCTGTTTTTT. Protein sequence: CASSNRQATNTGELFF.

The chain uses TRBV29-1 and TRBJ1-2; maybe TRBD1 (5 bases). This CDR3 comprises 16 residues. CDR1 SQVTM and CDR2 ANQGSEA come from the germline V gene. Between the trimmed V and J ends, which lost 5 bases and 4 bases, there was a span of 23 bases. The CDR3 coding sequence is TGCAGCGTTCAACCTCCCGGGACCCCCTTTCTCTATGGCTACACCTTC. Amino acids: CSVQPPGTPFLYGYTF. The full variable domain, its missing parts supplied by reference TRBV29-1 and TRBJ1-2, is SAVISQKPSRDICQRGTSLTIQCQVDSQVTMMFWYRQQPGQSLTLIATANQGSEATYESGFVIDKFPISRPNLTFSTLTVSNMSPEDSSIYLCSVQPPGTPFLYGYTFGSGTRLTVV.

This chain joins TRBV28 and TRBJ2-7; 8 nucleotides match TRBD1. From germline, CDR1 is MDHEN and CDR2 SYDVKM. The trim removed 4 bases at V and 1 base at J, leaving 9 bases unmatched. The CDR3 is made up of 16 amino acids. The CDR3 DNA is TGTGCCAGCAGTTACACTCGGGACAGGCCTTCCTACGAGCAGTACTTC. Its protein is CASSYTRDRPSYEQYF.

This chain links TRBV12-3 or TRBV12-4 with TRBJ2-5; 16 bases are a match to TRBD2. The CDR3 covers 18 residues. V dropped 6 bases and J dropped 5; count of bases not matched to a gene: 12. The CDR3 spells CASRIGTSGREEEETQYF. The DNA for the CDR3 is TGTGCCAGCAGGATAGGGACTAGCGGGAGGGAGGAAGAGGAGACCCAGTACTTC.

The chain links TRBV5-6 to TRBJ1-2, with D hard to call. The V end was cut by 0 bases, the J end by 2 bases, with 17 bases between. Germline CDR1 SGHDT, CDR2 YYEEEE. This CDR3 comprises 17 residues. CDR3 amino acids: CASSLGGVELGNYGYTF. The CDR3 DNA is TGTGCCAGCAGCTTGGGTGGCGTCGAATTAGGGAACTATGGCTACACCTTC.

The rearrangement joins TRBV4-1 to TRBJ1-6, with D hard to call. The CDR3 loop spans 14 amino acids. Germline assignment: CDR1 MGHRA and CDR2 YSYEKL. Trimming removed 2 bases from V and 9 bases from J, with 11 bases in between. The CDR3 bases are TGCGCCAGCAGCCAATTGGGTTCCGGTTCACCCCTCCACTTT. As protein: CASSQLGSGSPLHF.

This clonotype has a single count. The rearrangement uses TRBV12-5 and TRBJ2-3, with a tentative D call TRBD1 (5 bases). This CDR3 is built from 16 residues. V was shortened by 1 base and J by 3 bases, with 14 bases between the two germline ends. From germline, CDR1 is LGHNT and CDR2 FRNRAP. The DNA for the CDR3 is TGTGCTAGTGGTTTGGGTACAAGGGGAACAACAGATACGCAGTATTTT. Residues: CASGLGTRGTTDTQYF.